This entry lists 8 T cell receptor beta chains sequenced from one sample in a study of shared clonotypes between healthy human individuals. TCRdb's copy holds only in-frame clones and misses some; the assay was immunoSEQ multiplex PCR. The sample consists of some 530,000 clones, around 73% of them appearing once. The material sequenced was PBMCs. These receptors came from a middle-aged woman in good health. Some clones in this sample may be carry-over from other donors' samples.

The V gene is TRBV7-9, the J gene TRBJ2-2; 7 nucleotides align to TRBD2. Per the germline V gene, CDR1 is SEHNR and CDR2 is FQNEAQ (reference sequence). Trimming at V came to 8 bases and at J to 6 bases, leaving 15 bases not matched to a gene. This CDR3 comprises 16 residues. DNA for the CDR3: TGTGCCAGCTGCATCAAAGTAACTAGCGTGCCCGGGGAGCTGTTTTTT. This encodes CASCIKVTSVPGELFF.

By share, this clone counts as medium-sized. The chain recombines TRBV19 with TRBJ1-5, with 7 nucleotides matching TRBD1. CDR1 and CDR2 (germline): LNHDA, SQIVND (reference sequence). The CDR3 is 17 residues long. Trimming removed 4 bases from V and 2 bases from J; junction bases left unmatched: 11. The DNA for the CDR3 is TGTGCCAGTAGTAAAGGGTGGACAGGATGGGGCAATCAGCCCCAGCATTTT. This gives the protein CASSKGWTGWGNQPQHF.

This clone has only one observation. The DNA of the CDR3 is TGTGCCAGCAGTTTAGGACCCGGCAGGGGAAGTGAAAAACTGTTTTTT. Translation gives CASSLGPGRGSEKLFF. The V and J genes are TRBV27 and TRBJ1-4; a weak D match, TRBD1 (6 bases). The CDR3 loop spans 16 amino acids. V lost 2 bases and J lost 7, with 17 bases in between. CDR1 is MNHEY, CDR2 SMNVEV, per germline (reference sequence).

This clone has ten or more counts. V usage is TRBV7-9 and J usage is TRBJ1-6; 10 bases align to TRBD1. Germline values: CDR1 SEHNR, CDR2 FQNEAQ (reference sequence). This CDR3 region has 14 residues. V trimming: 6 bases; J trimming: 8 bases; junction bases outside the gene matches: 4. The DNA of the CDR3 is TGTGCCAGCAGAACCGGGACAGGGGATTCACCCCTCCACTTT. This encodes CASRTGTGDSPLHF.

V usage is TRBV7-2 and J usage is TRBJ2-1; 8 bases match TRBD2. V dropped 1 base and J dropped 8; count of bases not matched to a gene: 16. This CDR3 region has 18 residues. The germline CDR1 and CDR2 sequences are SGHTA and FQGNSA. The CDR3 DNA follows: TGTGCCAGCAGCTTAGGGTTTAGCGGGATAGGAAAGTTAGATGAGCAGTTCTTC. As protein: CASSLGFSGIGKLDEQFF.

Details on this clone: Given a far larger clone just one base away, this is likely a sequencing read error. V usage is TRBV30 and J usage is TRBJ2-1; D could derive from TRBD1 or TRBD2 (5 bases each). V shed 5 bases and J shed 13 bases, with 21 bases lying between them. The germline V gene has CDR1 GTSNPN and CDR2 SVGIG (reference sequence). This CDR3 has 13 amino acids. CDR3 nucleotides: TGTGCCTGGGGTTCCATTTCCGGGGCTATCCAGTTCTTC. It translates to CAWGSISGAIQFF.

To note about this clone: A read error may explain this, as a much larger clone is one base away. The same CDR3 can be traced to other DNA sequences in this sample. The chain employs TRBV5-1 and TRBJ2-5; the match to TRBD2 covers 8 bases. The tail of the sequence fits TRBJ2-7 better, so the J call may be wrong. The length of the CDR3 is 15 residues. The germline V gene has CDR1 SGHRS and CDR2 YFSETQ. The CDR3 is CASSLDGRAGGEQYF. The CDR3 coding sequence is TGCGCCAGCAGCCTGGACGGACGCGCGGGGGGCGAGCAGTACTTC.

V gene TRBV11-3 combines with J gene TRBJ2-2, with a tentative D call TRBD1 (6 bases). Trimming took off 5 bases at V and 1 base at J, with 11 bases between the two ends. The CDR3 has 15 residues. Germline assignment: CDR1 SGHNT and CDR2 YENEEA. The DNA of the CDR3 is TGTGCCAGCAGCACCGGACAGATGAACACCGGGGAGCTGTTTTTT. As protein: CASSTGQMNTGELFF.